The T cell receptor beta chain under discussion was sequenced for a study of shared clonotypes between healthy human individuals. About the research overall: The plates for each donor numbered three CD4 naive, three CD4 memory, two CD8 naive and one CD8 memory.

CDR3 length equals 14 residues. Germline CDR1 SNHLY, CDR2 FYNNEI. The ends were cut back, 3 bases at V and 1 base at J, with 10 bases in the middle. Naivety among CD8 cells was defined by CD45RO negativity and positive CCR7 selection, thereby excluding terminally differentiated effector memory CD45RA+ cells. The donors were adults (healthy and HIV-negative) with no recent acute infections or vaccinations. Concerning this clone itself: Its antigen remains unknown.

Several immunoSEQ 96-well plates shared each subset's DNA, each plate a replicate. Assay: immunoSEQ multiplex PCR; the TCRdb copy retains only in-frame clones and omits some. The data hold roughly 2,000,000 clones, with over 85% observed a single time. Study-wide points: Non-shared clonotypes were found to have lower generation probabilities than the clonotypes that were shared by all four of the sorted-subset donors.

The chain uses TRBV2 and TRBJ2-7; maybe TRBD2 (6 bases). The sample taken for sequencing was naive CD8+ T cells sorted from blood. The TCR was taken from a man between 18 and 29 years old in good health. The CDR3 spells CASSESSVSYEQYF. The CDR3 nucleotides are TGTGCCAGCAGTGAGTCTAGCGTTTCCTACGAGCAGTACTTC.